A selection of T cell receptor beta chains follows, all from one sample in a study of shared clonotypes between healthy human individuals. Profiled with immunoSEQ multiplex PCR; TCRdb holds only in-frame clones, not every one. The sample has about 2.4 million clones, around nine tenths seen once. Sequenced input: naive CD4+ T cells sorted from blood. The receptors were sampled from a man aged 18 to 30 in good health. Each CDR3 is given with its conserved first and last residue. The D gene is left open where the match is weak. Size is stated for part of the rows, as once, few or many counts, or as a class when the clone is expanded.

size: NA
V: TRBV28
J: TRBJ1-1
D: TRBD1
DNA: TGTGCCAGCAGTTCCCGACAGGGTTGGAACACTGAAGCTTTCTTT
CDR3: CASSSRQGWNTEAFF

size: NA
V: TRBV19
J: TRBJ1-2
D: NA
DNA: TGTGCCAGTAGTATTCAGGGGCACTATGGCTACACCTTC
CDR3: CASSIQGHYGYTF

size: NA
V: TRBV19
J: TRBJ1-2
D: NA
DNA: TGTGCCCTTCAGGATAACTATGGCTACACCTTC
CDR3: CALQDNYGYTF

size: once
V: TRBV5-1
J: TRBJ2-7
D: TRBD2
DNA: TGCGCCAGCAGCTTGGCCATTGGTAGCGGGACTTTCCCCTACGAGCAGTACTTC
CDR3: CASSLAIGSGTFPYEQYF

size: NA
V: TRBV6-1
J: TRBJ1-1
D: TRBD1
DNA: TGTGCCAGCAGTGAGAGGGGGCCCATGAACACTGAAGCTTTCTTT
CDR3: CASSERGPMNTEAFF

size: once
V: TRBV29-1
J: TRBJ2-5
D: TRBD1
DNA: TGCAGCGTTGGTTGGACAGGGGAGGGCGAGACCCAGTACTTC
CDR3: CSVGWTGEGETQYF

size: once
V: TRBV6-1
J: TRBJ1-2
D: TRBD1
DNA: TGTGCCAGCGAAGGAGGACAGGGAAGGATCTATGGCTACACCTTC
CDR3: CASEGGQGRIYGYTF

size: once
V: TRBV18
J: TRBJ2-7
D: TRBD2
DNA: TGTGCCAGCTCACCACCTGAGCGGGGGGGTCTCTACGAGCAGTACTTC
CDR3: CASSPPERGGLYEQYF

size: NA
V: TRBV2
J: TRBJ1-6
D: NA
DNA: TGTGCCAGCAGAGCCCAGGACCTGAAGTGGACCTATAATTCACCCCTCCACTTT
CDR3: CASRAQDLKWTYNSPLHF

size: NA
V: TRBV5-1
J: TRBJ2-1
D: NA
DNA: TGCGCCAGCAGCTTAAGGCAGGGCGGGTACTTTGAGCAGTTCTTC
CDR3: CASSLRQGGYFEQFF

size: NA
V: TRBV9
J: TRBJ1-4
D: NA
DNA: TGTGCCAGCAGCGTCAACCCAACTAATGAAAAACTGTTTTTT
CDR3: CASSVNPTNEKLFF

size: NA
V: TRBV6-6
J: TRBJ1-1
D: TRBD1
DNA: TGTGCCATCACGGCGGGACAGGCAGCTTTCTTT
CDR3: CAITAGQAAFF

size: NA
V: TRBV7-9
J: TRBJ1-1
D: TRBD1
DNA: TGTGCCAGCAGCAAGACAGGGGGTAACGGCGCTGAAGCTTTCTTT
CDR3: CASSKTGGNGAEAFF

size: NA
V: TRBV28
J: TRBJ1-6
D: NA
DNA: TGTGCCAGCGGCTATTCACCCCTCCACTTT
CDR3: CASGYSPLHF

size: NA
V: TRBV7-7
J: TRBJ1-1
D: NA
DNA: TGTGCTAGCAGCCTCAGGTATGGCACTGAAGCTTTCTTT
CDR3: CASSLRYGTEAFF

size: NA
V: TRBV6-1
J: TRBJ2-7
D: NA
DNA: TGTGCCAGCAGTACTCAACCGGGACAAGTCTACGAGCAGTACTTC
CDR3: CASSTQPGQVYEQYF

size: NA
V: TRBV5-6
J: TRBJ1-4
D: NA
DNA: TGTGCCAGCAGCTCCCCCGTGGGCAGGGAACCCAATGAAAAACTGTTTTTT
CDR3: CASSSPVGREPNEKLFF

size: NA
V: TRBV5-5
J: TRBJ2-3
D: TRBD2
DNA: TGTGCCAGCAGCTACGGACTAGCGGGGGGCACAGATACGCAGTATTTT
CDR3: CASSYGLAGGTDTQYF

size: NA
V: TRBV11-2
J: TRBJ1-5
D: NA
DNA: TGTGCCAGCAGCCTGGACAGCCCCAATCAGCCCCAGCATTTT
CDR3: CASSLDSPNQPQHF

size: NA
V: TRBV5-4
J: TRBJ2-2
D: NA
DNA: TGTGCCAGCGGAAGCCCTAAGGGTTACACCGGGGAGCTGTTTTTT
CDR3: CASGSPKGYTGELFF

size: NA
V: TRBV7-2
J: TRBJ2-1
D: NA
DNA: TGTGCCAGCAGCTTAGCGCTAAATGAGCAGTTCTTC
CDR3: CASSLALNEQFF

size: NA
V: TRBV6-1
J: TRBJ1-2
D: NA
DNA: TGTGCCAGCCAGGAGGGGACGGTCCTCTATGGCTACACCTTC
CDR3: CASQEGTVLYGYTF

size: NA
V: TRBV29-1
J: TRBJ1-1
D: TRBD1
DNA: TGCAGCTTCCGACAGGGGGCCACTGAAGCTTTCTTT
CDR3: CSFRQGATEAFF

size: NA
V: TRBV28
J: TRBJ1-1
D: TRBD1
DNA: TGTGCCAGCAGGCTCGGGACAGGGACGAACACTGAAGCTTTCTTT
CDR3: CASRLGTGTNTEAFF

size: NA
V: TRBV5-4
J: TRBJ1-1
D: TRBD1
DNA: TGTGCCAGCAGCCTTACAGGGGTGAACACTGAAGCTTTCTTT
CDR3: CASSLTGVNTEAFF

size: NA
V: TRBV18
J: TRBJ2-7
D: TRBD2
DNA: TGTGCCAGCTCACCAGCTACTAGCGGGAGGGCCTCCTACGAGCAGTACTTC
CDR3: CASSPATSGRASYEQYF

size: NA
V: TRBV27
J: TRBJ1-4
D: NA
DNA: TGTGCCAGCAGTCGAGACCTCAGTCCTAGGGAAAAACTGTTTTTT
CDR3: CASSRDLSPREKLFF

size: NA
V: TRBV30
J: TRBJ1-5
D: NA
DNA: TGTGCCTGGAGTCCCCGGACAGGCAATCAGCCCCAGCATTTT
CDR3: CAWSPRTGNQPQHF

size: NA
V: TRBV14
J: TRBJ1-1
D: NA
DNA: TGTGCCAGCAGCCCTTGGGGTTTCCCTGAAGCTTTCTTT
CDR3: CASSPWGFPEAFF

size: NA
V: TRBV6-5
J: TRBJ2-3
D: NA
DNA: TGTGCCAGCAGTCGGGGACAAGGCACAGATACGCAGTATTTT
CDR3: CASSRGQGTDTQYF

size: NA
V: TRBV5-1
J: TRBJ1-3
D: NA
DNA: TGCGCCAGCAGCAGAAGGAGCGCGAGCTCTGGAAACACCATATATTTT
CDR3: CASSRRSASSGNTIYF

size: NA
V: TRBV30
J: TRBJ2-7
D: NA
DNA: TGTGCCTGGAGTGTATTAGTCTCCTACGAGCAGTACTTC
CDR3: CAWSVLVSYEQYF

size: NA
V: TRBV5-1
J: TRBJ2-3
D: TRBD2
DNA: TGCGCCAGCACCCAATTGGGACTAGCGGGGGGAAAAGTCACAGATACGCAGTATTTT
CDR3: CASTQLGLAGGKVTDTQYF

size: NA
V: TRBV7-9
J: TRBJ2-7
D: TRBD2
DNA: TGTGCCAGCAGCGCTGCCGGGAGGGCCTACTACGAGCAGTACTTC
CDR3: CASSAAGRAYYEQYF

size: NA
V: TRBV11-3
J: TRBJ2-1
D: NA
DNA: TGTGCCAGCAGCTTAGGTAACGGCAACGAGCAGTTCTTC
CDR3: CASSLGNGNEQFF

size: NA
V: TRBV5-3
J: TRBJ1-2
D: NA
DNA: TGTGCCAGAAGCTTCCTTCGTTGGGACGGCTACACCTTC
CDR3: CARSFLRWDGYTF

size: NA
V: TRBV11-2
J: TRBJ2-2
D: NA
DNA: TGTGCCAGCAGCTTAATTTCTTCGAACACCGGGGAGCTGTTTTTT
CDR3: CASSLISSNTGELFF

size: NA
V: TRBV4-3
J: TRBJ2-3
D: TRBD1
DNA: TGCGCCAGCAGCCCCGGGACAGGGTGGGGGTCCACAGATACGCAGTATTTT
CDR3: CASSPGTGWGSTDTQYF

size: NA
V: TRBV5-1
J: TRBJ2-3
D: TRBD1
DNA: TGCGCCAGCAGCTTGGAGGGGGCTAGCACAGATACGCAGTATTTT
CDR3: CASSLEGASTDTQYF

size: NA
V: TRBV19
J: TRBJ1-5
D: TRBD1
DNA: TGTGCCTCCACAGGGGGAGGCAATCAGCCCCAGCATTTT
CDR3: CASTGGGNQPQHF

size: NA
V: TRBV6-5
J: TRBJ1-2
D: NA
DNA: TGTGCCAGCAGTTACTCCCTAAATTCAAAGTCGGGTGGCTACACCTTC
CDR3: CASSYSLNSKSGGYTF

size: once
V: TRBV7-2
J: TRBJ2-3
D: TRBD2
DNA: TGTGCCAGCAGCTTAGTGCCTAGCGGAGGCACAGATACGCAGTATTTT
CDR3: CASSLVPSGGTDTQYF

size: NA
V: TRBV2
J: TRBJ2-2
D: NA
DNA: TGTGCCAGCCAGAGGGGTAACACCGGGGAGCTGTTTTTT
CDR3: CASQRGNTGELFF

size: NA
V: TRBV11-3
J: TRBJ2-3
D: TRBD2
DNA: TGTGCCAGCAGCTTAGACCCTCCGGGACTAGCGGGGGTAGATACGCAGTATTTT
CDR3: CASSLDPPGLAGVDTQYF

size: NA
V: TRBV7-9
J: TRBJ2-1
D: TRBD1
DNA: TGTGCCAGCAAGGGACAGGGGGCACCCAATGAGCAGTTCTTC
CDR3: CASKGQGAPNEQFF

size: NA
V: TRBV9
J: TRBJ2-3
D: TRBD2
DNA: TGTGCCAGCAGCGTAGGGGAGGGGAGGGGCACAGATACGCAGTATTTT
CDR3: CASSVGEGRGTDTQYF